This TCR beta chain stems from a study of shared clonotypes between healthy human individuals. Study findings and constraints: The authors sampled blood alone, and tissue repertoires likely differ.

Germline V CDR1 and CDR2: SGHTA, FQGNSA. CDR3 length: 14 amino acids. The V gene lost 2 bases and the J gene lost 3 bases, with 11 bases spanning the gap. The assay was run at deep level. Genomic DNA belonging to each subset was distributed in equal measure over several immunoSEQ plates. Clones were sequenced by immunoSEQ multiplex PCR, and TCRdb holds only the in-frame ones, with some missing. The table has 530,000 or so clones, about three quarters seen once. Remarks on this clone: What it binds is unknown.

The specimen was PBMCs. This TCR was sampled from a middle-aged woman in good health. Some clones in this sample may be carry-over from other donors' samples. This chain joins TRBV7-2 and TRBJ2-7; no reliable D call. The CDR3 DNA sequence: TGTGCCAGCAGCTTATCGAAAGGCAGCTACGAGCAGTACTTC. Translated: CASSLSKGSYEQYF. Filled out from reference TRBV7-2 and TRBJ2-7, the complete variable domain reads GAGVSQSPSNKVTEKGKDVELRCDPISGHTALYWYRQSLGQGLEFLIYFQGNSAPDKSGLPSDRFSAERTGGSVSTLTIQRTQQEDSAVYLCASSLSKGSYEQYFGPGTRLTVT.